This T cell receptor beta chain was sequenced in a study of CD8+ T cells in alopecia areata. Across the study: Treated patients were given 5 to 10 mg oral tofacitinib twice daily. Broader study findings: In scalp and blood, many expanded lesional clones persisted during tofacitinib.

CDR1 is SQVTM, CDR2 ANQGSEA, per germline. There are 16 residues in the CDR3. Trimming cost V 0 bases and J 10 bases; bases outside gene matches: 15. As to treatment: oral pan-JAK inhibitor, 5-10 mg twice daily. For this clone: Its antigen is as yet unknown.

Sequencing templates came from extracted RNA that was reverse transcribed into cDNA. Measured with immunoSEQ multiplex PCR; TCRdb has only the in-frame clones, and not every one. Of 170,000 or so clones listed, about 60% are singletons. The sequence was collected from a human donor with alopecia areata. The chain employs TRBV29-1 and TRBJ1-1; 9 nucleotides line up with TRBD1. The sequenced sample was CD8+ T cells sorted from blood, obtained at week 24, from a patient treated with tofacitinib. The CDR3 DNA follows: TGCAGCGTTGAAGATCTTATTACTGGGACAGGGTTAGGAGCTTTCTTT. Translation: CSVEDLITGTGLGAFF.